Following are 6 T cell receptor beta chains from one sample sequenced in a study of T-cell reconstitution after alpha-beta-depleted transplantation in children. Construction of the TCRbeta library involved unique molecular identifiers. TCRdb independently ran MiXCR on the PCR reads; one entry per CDR3 protein. Counted here are approximately 640,000 distinct CDR3 sequences, roughly 15% occurring once; the ten biggest clones make up 1.1%. This material consisted of PBMCs from the stem cell graft donor, taken from the stem cell graft. The source is a human donor who donated a stem cell graft to a child with acute myeloid leukemia.

This clonotype was counted at least ten times. V and J are TRBV29-1 and TRBJ2-1; maybe TRBD2 (6 bases). The ends were cut back, 7 bases at V and 3 bases at J, with 13 bases in the middle. The CDR3 contains 13 residues. Germline CDR1 and CDR2: SQVTM and ANQGSEA. The CDR3 coding sequence is TGCAGCGCCTCTCGCGGGGACTACAATGAGCAGTTCTTC. This codes for CSASRGDYNEQFF.

The chain joins TRBV5-1 to TRBJ1-1, with D perhaps TRBD1 (6 bases). The CDR3 extends over 14 amino acids. Trimming left V 0 bases short and J 7 bases short, with 13 bases between. CDR1 is SGHRS and CDR2 is YFSETQ in the germline V gene. CDR3 amino acids: CASSLAADRDEAFF. The CDR3 DNA follows: TGCGCCAGCAGCTTGGCCGCGGACAGAGATGAAGCTTTCTTT.

This sequence joins TRBV7-2 and TRBJ2-4, with 10 positions matching TRBD2. The germline V gene encodes CDR1 SGHTA and CDR2 FQGNSA. V was pared by 5 bases and J by 9 bases, with 7 bases of the junction left unmatched. The CDR3 spans 14 residues. CDR3 in amino acids: CASSPQRGGRIQYF. For the CDR3, the DNA is TGTGCCAGCAGCCCCCAGCGGGGGGGCCGCATTCAGTACTTC.

This clonotype was seen ten or more times. The genes are TRBV11-2 and TRBJ2-5; TRBD2 aligns across 10 bases. The CDR3 is made up of 17 amino acids. V trimming: 5 bases; J trimming: 1 base; junction bases outside the gene matches: 10. Germline CDR1 is SGHAT and CDR2 is FQNNGV. The CDR3 sequence: CASSPQRSSGGQETQYF. CDR3 DNA: TGTGCCAGCAGCCCCCAGAGGTCTAGCGGGGGCCAAGAGACCCAGTACTTC. The full variable domain, with the rest looked up from reference TRBV11-2 and TRBJ2-5, is EAGVAQSPRYKIIEKRQSVAFWCNPISGHATLYWYQQILGQGPKLLIQFQNNGVVDDSQLPKDRFSAERLKGVDSTLKIQPAKLEDSAVYLCASSPQRSSGGQETQYFGPGTRLLVL.

This chain connects TRBV24-1 to TRBJ1-5; a weak D match, TRBD1 (5 bases). Germline CDR1 is KGHDR and CDR2 is SFDVKD. There are 13 residues in the CDR3. With 9 bases removed from V and 6 bases from J, the gap between germline ends came to 14 bases. The CDR3 region has the DNA TGTGCCACCGGTTCAGGGATCGGTCAGCCCCAGCATTTT. The encoded protein is CATGSGIGQPQHF.

This clonotype has more than one count but fewer than ten. V gene TRBV4-2 combines with J gene TRBJ1-5; 7 nucleotides match TRBD1. CDR1 LGHNA and CDR2 YNFKEQ come from the germline V gene. This CDR3 region has 18 residues. With V trimmed by 0 bases and J by 0 bases, 8 bases remained unmatched. CDR3 in DNA: TGTGCCAGCAGCCAAGAATCATGGCAGGGGGATAGCAATCAGCCCCAGCATTTT. It translates to CASSQESWQGDSNQPQHF.